The present TCR beta chain was sequenced within a study of Graves' ophthalmopathy and Graves' hyperthyroidism. As the template, RNA transcripts were used to amplify TCR beta CDR3 regions. HTBI primers were used in a first-round RT-PCR, which preceded a second-round multiplex PCR. TCRdb analysed the multiplex PCR reads with MiXCR anew, one entry per CDR3 protein. Among approximately 540,000 distinct CDR3 sequences listed, 39% were seen once. This clonotype was counted at least ten times. Its antigen remains unidentified. Each hyperthyroidism patient was newly diagnosed, with under 2 months' duration, and aged 18 to 65. General observations from the study: Ophthalmopathy and stable hyperthyroidism were discriminated by a 13-signature model, with roughly 90% sensitivity and around 77% specificity.

V dropped 5 bases and J dropped 3; count of bases not matched to a gene: 8. The CDR3 length is 16 residues. Germline assignment: CDR1 SEHNR and CDR2 FQNEAQ (reference sequence). The gene calls are TRBV7-9 and TRBJ1-5; TRBD1 agrees at 9 bases. The TCR originated in an adult man with Graves' hyperthyroidism. What was sequenced was peripheral blood or thyroid tissue (not recorded which). This chain's CDR3 is CASSPTTGGTNQPQHF. The DNA of the CDR3 is TGTGCCAGCAGCCCGACGACAGGGGGTACCAATCAGCCCCAGCATTTT.